Presented here are 3 T cell receptor beta chains from one specimen sequenced in a study of T-cell memory formation after mild COVID-19. TCRdb re-called the 5' RACE reads with MiXCR, one entry per CDR3 protein. The table shows about 250,000 distinct CDR3 sequences, with roughly 14% occurring only once. Sequencing was done on a sample of PBMCs or a T cell subset sorted from them (not recorded which). These TCRs come from an adult woman who had mild COVID-19 (a few samples of this study predate the infection). Cell type and time point are not known.

This clonotype appeared a few times. J is TRBJ2-2 and V is TRBV5-1; the D gene is possibly TRBD2 (7 bases). Germline V gene sequence: CDR1 SGHRS, CDR2 YFSETQ. This CDR3 contains 19 residues. With 4 bases removed from V and 7 bases from J, the gap between germline ends came to 29 bases. CDR3 nucleotide sequence: TGCGCCAGCAGCCCACGCGCAGGAGGGGGAGCGGGGACCGGCGGGGAGCTGTTTTTT. The encoded protein is CASSPRAGGGAGTGGELFF.

J is TRBJ1-1 and V is TRBV29-1; D may be TRBD1 (5 bases). Trimming pared 4 bases from V and 4 bases from J, leaving 16 bases between. The length of the CDR3 is 14 residues. Germline CDR1 reads SQVTM; CDR2 reads ANQGSEA. CDR3 amino acids: CSVVVGSGGTEAFF. In DNA form, the CDR3 reads TGCAGCGTTGTAGTCGGTTCGGGGGGCACTGAAGCTTTCTTT.

The rearrangement links TRBV7-2 to TRBJ2-4, with a tentative D call TRBD2 (6 bases). The CDR3 totals 17 residues. The V end was cut by 1 base, the J end by 1 base, with 14 bases between. CDR1 is SGHTA and CDR2 is FQGNSA in the germline V gene. The CDR3, as DNA: TGTGCCAGCAGCTTAGGCCGGGGGAGCGTTGCCAAAAACATTCAGTACTTC. Amino acid sequence: CASSLGRGSVAKNIQYF.